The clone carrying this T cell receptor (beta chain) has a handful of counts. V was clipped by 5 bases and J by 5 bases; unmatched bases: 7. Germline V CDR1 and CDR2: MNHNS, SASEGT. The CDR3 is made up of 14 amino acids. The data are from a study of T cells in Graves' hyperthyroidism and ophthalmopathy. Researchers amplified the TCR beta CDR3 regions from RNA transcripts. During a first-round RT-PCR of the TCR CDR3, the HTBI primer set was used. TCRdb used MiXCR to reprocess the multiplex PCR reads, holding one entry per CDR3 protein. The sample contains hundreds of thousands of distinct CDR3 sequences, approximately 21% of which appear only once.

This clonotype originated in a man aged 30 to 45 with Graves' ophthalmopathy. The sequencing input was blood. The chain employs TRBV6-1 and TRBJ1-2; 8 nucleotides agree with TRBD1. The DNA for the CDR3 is TGTGCCAGCAGTCCAGGGGGCGAAGTGTATGGCTACACCTTC. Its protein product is CASSPGGEVYGYTF.